This T cell receptor (beta chain) was captured by sequencing in a study of blood T cells in healthy people across ages. Only one count was recorded for this clonotype. The antigen is unknown. Study-wide results and caveats: Possibly, changes in expanded clonotypes were confounded because donor CMV status was unknown.

Through a sample-barcoded 5' primer and a J-beta primer mix, a second PCR was run for roughly 7 to 12 cycles. TCRdb re-called the 5' RACE reads through MiXCR, storing one row per CDR3 protein. In the table there are about 970,000 distinct CDR3 sequences, about 51% of which are singletons. The specimen sequenced was blood. The sequence was collected from a woman aged 55-69 years in good health.

The CDR3 region is CASSSQGVEKLFF. Here the CDR3 DNA reads TGTGCCAGCAGTAGTCAGGGGGTTGAAAAACTGTTTTTT. The rearrangement uses TRBV9 and TRBJ1-4, with TRBD1 matching 7 bases. Germline lookup yields CDR1 SGDLS and CDR2 YYNGEE. The junction had 5 bases not matched to a gene; V was cut back by 5 bases and J by 7 bases. CDR3 length equals 13 residues.